Listed here is a single TCR beta chain. Seattle researchers signed up patients amid active infection and tracked them longitudinally. The sample originates from a study of blood T cell repertoires in COVID-19. Turning to the study itself: Whether acute or convalescent, the COVID-19 samples came from the United States, Italy and Spain. PBMCs, B-cell-depleted T cells, or T cells were the source of the cDNA or gDNA that made up the material.

Authors' data handling: Reference gene primer amplification in the assay estimated nucleated cell counts. Profiling relied on immunoSEQ multiplex PCR, and the TCRdb table lists in-frame clones only, not all of them. D and trimming were read from the DNA, whereas the V and J calls and clone size are those reported in that table. The sample carries 200,000 to 250,000 clones, approximately 85% recorded once. This TCR was sampled from a woman aged 65 to 85 with COVID-19, enrolled during active disease. Sequencing was done on a sample of peripheral blood.

In DNA, the CDR3 is TGTGCCTGGGGCCCCGGTCCCGGGGGAATTCAGTACTTC. The encoded protein is CAWGPGPGGIQYF. V gene TRBV30 combines with J gene TRBJ2-4; a weak D match, TRBD2 (6 bases). Germline CDR1 GTSNPN, CDR2 SVGIG (reference sequence). V gave up 5 bases and J gave up 10 bases, with 18 bases separating them. The CDR3 extends over 13 amino acids. The whole variable domain, remainder taken from reference TRBV30 and TRBJ2-4, is SQTIHQWPATLVQPVGSPLSLECTVEGTSNPNLYWYRQAAGRGLQLLFYSVGIGQISSEVPQNLSASRPQDRQFILSSKKLLLSDSGFYLCAWGPGPGGIQYFGAGTRLSVL.